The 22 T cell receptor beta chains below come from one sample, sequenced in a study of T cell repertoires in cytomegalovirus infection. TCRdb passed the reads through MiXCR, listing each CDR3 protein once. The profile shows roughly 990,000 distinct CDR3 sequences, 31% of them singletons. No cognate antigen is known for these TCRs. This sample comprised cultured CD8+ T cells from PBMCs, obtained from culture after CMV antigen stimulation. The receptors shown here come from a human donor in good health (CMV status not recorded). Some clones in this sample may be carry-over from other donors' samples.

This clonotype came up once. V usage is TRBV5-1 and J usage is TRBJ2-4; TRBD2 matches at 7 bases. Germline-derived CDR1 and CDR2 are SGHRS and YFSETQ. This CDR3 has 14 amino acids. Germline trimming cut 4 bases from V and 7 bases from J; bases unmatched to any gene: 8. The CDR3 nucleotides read TGCGCCAGCAGCCCTCCGGCGGGGGAGAACATTCAGTACTTC. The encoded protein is CASSPPAGENIQYF.

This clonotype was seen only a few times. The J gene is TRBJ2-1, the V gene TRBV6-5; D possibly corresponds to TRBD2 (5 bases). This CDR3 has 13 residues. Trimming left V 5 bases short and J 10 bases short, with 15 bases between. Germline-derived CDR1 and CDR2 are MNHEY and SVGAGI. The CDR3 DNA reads TGTGCCAGCAGTCCACCCGGACTCCGAGAGCAGTTCTTC. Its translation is CASSPPGLREQFF.

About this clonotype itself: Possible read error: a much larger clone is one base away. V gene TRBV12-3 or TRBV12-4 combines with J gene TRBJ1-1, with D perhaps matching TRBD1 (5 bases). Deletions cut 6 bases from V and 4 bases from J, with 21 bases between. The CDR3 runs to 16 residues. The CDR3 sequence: CASSPGKGIAVTEAFF. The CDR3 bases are TGTGCCAGCAGCCCGGGGAAGGGGATCGCGGTCACTGAAGCTTTCTTT.

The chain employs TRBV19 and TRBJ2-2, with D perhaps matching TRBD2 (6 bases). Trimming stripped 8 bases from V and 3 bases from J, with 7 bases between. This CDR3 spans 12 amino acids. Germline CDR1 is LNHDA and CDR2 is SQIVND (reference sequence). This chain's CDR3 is CASPSDTGELFF. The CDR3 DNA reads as TGTGCCAGTCCTAGCGACACCGGGGAGCTGTTTTTT.

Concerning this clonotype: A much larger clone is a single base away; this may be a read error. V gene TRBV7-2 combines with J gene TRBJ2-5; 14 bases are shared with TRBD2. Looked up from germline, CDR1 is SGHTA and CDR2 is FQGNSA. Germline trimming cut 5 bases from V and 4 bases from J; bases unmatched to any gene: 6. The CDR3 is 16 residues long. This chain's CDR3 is CASSTGLAGVVETQYF. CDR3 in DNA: TGTGCCAGCAGCACGGGACTAGCGGGGGTCGTAGAGACCCAGTACTTC. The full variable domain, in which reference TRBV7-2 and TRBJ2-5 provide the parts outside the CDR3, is GAGVSQSPSNKVTEKGKDVELRCDPISGHTALYWYRQSLGQGLEFLIYFQGNSAPDKSGLPSDRFSAERTGGSVSTLTIQRTQQEDSAVYLCASSTGLAGVVETQYFGPGTRLLVL.

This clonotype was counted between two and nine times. The CDR3 DNA reads as TGTGCCAGCAGCTTTAGGGATCGGGGCTACACCTTC. Translating it yields CASSFRDRGYTF. This rearrangement joins TRBV7-6 to TRBJ1-2; D not resolved. Germline values: CDR1 SGHVS, CDR2 FNYEAQ. This CDR3 spans 12 amino acids. Trimming cost V 3 bases and J 8 bases, with 10 bases left between them. The full variable domain, rest sourced from reference TRBV7-6 and TRBJ1-2, is GAGVSQSPRYKVTKRGQDVALRCDPISGHVSLYWYRQALGQGPEFLTYFNYEAQQDKSGLPNDRFSAERPEGSISTLTIQRTEQRDSAMYRCASSFRDRGYTFGSGTRLTVV.

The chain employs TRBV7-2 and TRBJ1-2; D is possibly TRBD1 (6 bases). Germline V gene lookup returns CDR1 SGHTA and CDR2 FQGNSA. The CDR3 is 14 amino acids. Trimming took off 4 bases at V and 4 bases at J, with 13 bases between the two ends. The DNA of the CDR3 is TGTGCCAGCAGCTCAACAGGGTCCGGCTATGGCTACACCTTC. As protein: CASSSTGSGYGYTF.

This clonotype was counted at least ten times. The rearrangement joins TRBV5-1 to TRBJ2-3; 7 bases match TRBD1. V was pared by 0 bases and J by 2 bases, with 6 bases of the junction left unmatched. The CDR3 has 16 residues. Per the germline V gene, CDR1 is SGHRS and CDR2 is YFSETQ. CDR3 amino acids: CASSLALQGTTDTQYF. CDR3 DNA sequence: TGCGCCAGCAGCTTGGCCCTACAGGGGACCACAGATACGCAGTATTTT.

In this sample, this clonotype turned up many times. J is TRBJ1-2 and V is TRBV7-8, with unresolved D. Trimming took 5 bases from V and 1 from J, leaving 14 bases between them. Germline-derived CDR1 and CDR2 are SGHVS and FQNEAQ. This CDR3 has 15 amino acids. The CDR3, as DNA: TGTGCCAGCAGCCCCGTCGTTTGGGATAACTATGGCTACACCTTC. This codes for CASSPVVWDNYGYTF.

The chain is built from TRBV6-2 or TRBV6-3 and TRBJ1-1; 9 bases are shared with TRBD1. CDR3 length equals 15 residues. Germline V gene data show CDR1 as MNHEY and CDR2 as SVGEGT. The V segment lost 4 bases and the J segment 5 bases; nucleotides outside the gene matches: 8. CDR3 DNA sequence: TGTGCCAGCAGTTTCTCCGGGACAGGGTGGACTGAAGCTTTCTTT. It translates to CASSFSGTGWTEAFF.

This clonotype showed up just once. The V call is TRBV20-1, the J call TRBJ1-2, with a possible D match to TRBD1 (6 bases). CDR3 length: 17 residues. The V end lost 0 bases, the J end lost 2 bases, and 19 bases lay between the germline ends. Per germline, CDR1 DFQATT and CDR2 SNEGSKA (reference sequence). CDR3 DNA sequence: TGCAGTGCTAGAGATCAGTGGACAGCCCCGACGAACTATGGCTACACCTTC. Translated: CSARDQWTAPTNYGYTF.

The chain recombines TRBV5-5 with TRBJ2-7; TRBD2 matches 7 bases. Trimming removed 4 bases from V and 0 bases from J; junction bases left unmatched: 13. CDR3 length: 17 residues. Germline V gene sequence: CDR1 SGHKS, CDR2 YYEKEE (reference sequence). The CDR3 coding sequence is TGTGCCAGCAGCGCGCGCCTTCGGGGGGTGGACTCCTACGAGCAGTACTTC. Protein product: CASSARLRGVDSYEQYF.

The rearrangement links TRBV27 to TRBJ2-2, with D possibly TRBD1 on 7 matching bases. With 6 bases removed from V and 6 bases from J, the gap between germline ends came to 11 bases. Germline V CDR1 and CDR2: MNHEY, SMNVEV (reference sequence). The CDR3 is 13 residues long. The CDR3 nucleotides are TGTGCCAGCAGACAGGGGAGGTCCGGGGAGCTGTTTTTT. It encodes CASRQGRSGELFF.

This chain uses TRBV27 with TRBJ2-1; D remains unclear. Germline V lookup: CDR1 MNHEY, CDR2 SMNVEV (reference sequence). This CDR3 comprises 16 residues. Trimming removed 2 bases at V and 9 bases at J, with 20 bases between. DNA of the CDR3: TGTGCCAGCAGTTTAAGCTATCAGCCGGCCCCAGGTGAGCAGTTCTTC. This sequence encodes CASSLSYQPAPGEQFF.

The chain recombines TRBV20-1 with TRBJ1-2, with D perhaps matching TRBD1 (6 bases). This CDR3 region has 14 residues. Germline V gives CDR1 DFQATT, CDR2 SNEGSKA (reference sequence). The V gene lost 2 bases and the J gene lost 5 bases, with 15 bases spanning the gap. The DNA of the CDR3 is TGCAGTGCTAGAACAGGGCCGGTTAGGTATGGCTACACCTTC. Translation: CSARTGPVRYGYTF.

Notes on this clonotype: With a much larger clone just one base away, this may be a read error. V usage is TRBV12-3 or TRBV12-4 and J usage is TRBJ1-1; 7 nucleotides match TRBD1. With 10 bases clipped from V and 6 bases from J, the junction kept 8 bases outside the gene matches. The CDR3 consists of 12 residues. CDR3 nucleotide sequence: TGTGCCAACAGCTTCGGGACAGCTGAAGCTTTCTTT. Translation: CANSFGTAEAFF.

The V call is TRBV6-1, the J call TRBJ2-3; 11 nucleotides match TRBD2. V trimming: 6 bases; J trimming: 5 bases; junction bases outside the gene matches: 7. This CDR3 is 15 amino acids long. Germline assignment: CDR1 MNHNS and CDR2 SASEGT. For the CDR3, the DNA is TGTGCCAGCAGGGGACTAGCGGCAGGGGGAGATACGCAGTATTTT. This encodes CASRGLAAGGDTQYF.

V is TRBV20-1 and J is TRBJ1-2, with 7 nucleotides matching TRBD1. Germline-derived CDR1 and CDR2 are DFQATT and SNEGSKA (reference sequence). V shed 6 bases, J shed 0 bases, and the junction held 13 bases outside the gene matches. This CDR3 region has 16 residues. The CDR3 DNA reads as TGCAGTGCCACAGGGGCCAGACGGGCCCCTAACTATGGCTACACCTTC. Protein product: CSATGARRAPNYGYTF.

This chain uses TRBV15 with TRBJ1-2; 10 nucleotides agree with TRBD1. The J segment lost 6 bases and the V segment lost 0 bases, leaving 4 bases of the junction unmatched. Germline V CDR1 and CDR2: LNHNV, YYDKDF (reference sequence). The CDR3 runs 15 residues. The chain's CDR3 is CATSRDRGQGNGYTF. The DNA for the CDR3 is TGTGCCACCAGCAGAGATAGGGGACAGGGGAATGGCTACACCTTC.

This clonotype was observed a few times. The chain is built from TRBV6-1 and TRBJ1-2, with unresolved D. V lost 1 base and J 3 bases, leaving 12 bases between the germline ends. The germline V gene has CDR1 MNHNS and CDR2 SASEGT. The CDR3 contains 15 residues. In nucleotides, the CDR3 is TGTGCCAGCAGTGAAGTCCACCCCGGGTACTATGGCTACACCTTC. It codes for CASSEVHPGYYGYTF.

The CDR3 DNA reads as TGTGCCAGCAGTCGAAGTTTTTGGGACAGGGTATCCTACGAGAAGTACGTC. It encodes CASSRSFWDRVSYEKYV. The V call is TRBV28, the J call TRBJ2-7; 9 nucleotides match TRBD1. This CDR3 region has 17 residues. Germline CDR1 MDHEN, CDR2 SYDVKM.

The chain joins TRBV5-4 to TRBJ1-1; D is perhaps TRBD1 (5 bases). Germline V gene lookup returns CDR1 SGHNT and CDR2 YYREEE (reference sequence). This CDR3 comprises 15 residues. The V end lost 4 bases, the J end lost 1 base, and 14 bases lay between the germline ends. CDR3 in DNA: TGTGCCAGCAGCGGGGACCGCGACGGGAACACTGAAGCTTTCTTT. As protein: CASSGDRDGNTEAFF. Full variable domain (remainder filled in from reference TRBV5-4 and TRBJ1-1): ETGVTQSPTHLIKTRGQQVTLRCSSQSGHNTVSWYQQALGQGPQFIFQYYREEENGRGNFPPRFSGLQFPNYSSELNVNALELDDSALYLCASSGDRDGNTEAFFGQGTRLTVV.